The 4 T cell receptor beta chains reported below all come from one sample, sequenced in a study of blood T cell repertoires in COVID-19. Profiling relied on immunoSEQ multiplex PCR, and the TCRdb table lists in-frame clones only, not all of them. The sample holds roughly 180,000 clones, about 84% seen once. The sample comprised PBMCs or T cells enriched from blood (not recorded which). The receptors were sampled from a woman in her thirties or forties with acute COVID-19.

This clone was detected a few times. V and J are TRBV10-3 and TRBJ2-1, with D unresolved. Trimming pared 2 bases from V and 4 bases from J, leaving 12 bases between. Per germline, CDR1 ENHRY and CDR2 SYGVKD. The CDR3 is 15 amino acids. The DNA of the CDR3 is TGTGCCATCAGTGAGCCTCGTCTACCTTACAATGAGCAGTTCTTC. It yields the protein CAISEPRLPYNEQFF.

The J gene is TRBJ1-1, the V gene TRBV18; D call uncertain. The germline gives CDR1 KGHSH, CDR2 LQKENI. The V and J ends lost 2 bases and 1 base respectively, with 11 bases between them. The CDR3 sequence is 15 residues long. This chain's CDR3 is CASSPEGVRNTEAFF. The CDR3 DNA follows: TGTGCCAGCTCACCAGAGGGAGTAAGGAACACTGAAGCTTTCTTT.

The chain links TRBV5-1 to TRBJ1-1; TRBD1 matches 9 bases. The junction had 8 bases not matched to a gene; V was cut back by 3 bases and J by 5 bases. This CDR3 is 15 amino acids long. Germline-derived CDR1 and CDR2 are SGHRS and YFSETQ. Here the CDR3 DNA reads TGCGCCAGCAGCTCCCTACAGGGGGCGAGGACTGAAGCTTTCTTT. As protein: CASSSLQGARTEAFF.

This chain uses TRBV6-1 with TRBJ2-7; TRBD2 matches at 9 bases. The CDR3 loop spans 15 amino acids. From germline, CDR1 is MNHNS and CDR2 SASEGT. V lost 3 bases to trimming and J lost 3 bases; unmatched junction nucleotides: 6. The CDR3, as DNA: TGTGCCAGCAGTGACCTGGCTAGCGGGAACTACGAGCAGTACGTC. Protein sequence: CASSDLASGNYEQYV.